This TCR beta chain emerged from a study of T cell responses to AZD1222 COVID-19 vaccine. Germline trimming cut 0 bases from V and 5 bases from J; bases unmatched to any gene: 4. The V gene's germline CDR1 is MNHEY and CDR2 SVGEGT. The CDR3 length is 15 residues. Here immunoSEQ multiplex PCR was the method, and the copy in TCRdb shows in-frame clones only, minus some. Of around 120,000 clones in the sample, around 88% are singletons; the top ten hold about 4.9%. This TCR came from an adult in good health. V gene TRBV6-2 or TRBV6-3 combines with J gene TRBJ1-5, with 7 bases fitting TRBD1. The sample here was peripheral blood, taken on day 0 of AZD1222 vaccination. CDR3 sequence reads: CASSYSSQGDQPQHF. Here the CDR3 DNA reads TGTGCCAGCAGTTACTCGAGTCAGGGGGATCAGCCCCAGCATTTT.